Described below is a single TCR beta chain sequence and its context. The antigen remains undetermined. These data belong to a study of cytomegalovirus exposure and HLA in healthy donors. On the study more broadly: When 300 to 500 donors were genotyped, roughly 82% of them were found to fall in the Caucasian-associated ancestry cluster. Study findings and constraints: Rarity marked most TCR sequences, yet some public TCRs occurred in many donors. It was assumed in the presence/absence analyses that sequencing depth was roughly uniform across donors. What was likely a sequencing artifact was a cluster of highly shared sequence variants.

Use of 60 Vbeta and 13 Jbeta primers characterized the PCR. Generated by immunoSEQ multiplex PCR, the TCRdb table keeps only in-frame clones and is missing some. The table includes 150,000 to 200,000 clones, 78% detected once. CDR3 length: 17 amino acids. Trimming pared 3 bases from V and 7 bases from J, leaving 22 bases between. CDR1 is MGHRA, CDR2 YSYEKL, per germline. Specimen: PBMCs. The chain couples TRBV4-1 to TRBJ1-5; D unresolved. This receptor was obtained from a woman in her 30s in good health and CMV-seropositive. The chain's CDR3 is CASSHADNTAGRQPQHF. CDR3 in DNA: TGCGCCAGCAGCCATGCCGATAACACAGCGGGAAGGCAGCCCCAGCATTTT.